The 24 T cell receptor beta chains below were found in one sample sequenced in a study of T cell changes during pregnancy in multiple sclerosis. Method: immunoSEQ multiplex PCR; TCRdb's copy keeps in-frame clones and lacks some. The table lists approximately 60,000 clones, 87% of them singletons. The sample consisted of peripheral blood from another person, used as feeder cells. These receptor sequences come from a human donor whose cells served as feeder cells for cultures in a pregnancy study.

The chain combines TRBV6-5 with TRBJ2-3; 8 bases match TRBD2. V lost 7 bases, J lost 3 bases, and 3 bases stayed unmatched. This CDR3 is 13 amino acids long. Germline V gene lookup returns CDR1 MNHEY and CDR2 SVGAGI. The CDR3 DNA is TGTGCCAGCATGACTAGCGAGACAGATACGCAGTATTTT. It specifies CASMTSETDTQYF.

The chain carries TRBV7-6 and TRBJ2-7; no firm D call. Trimming left V 1 base short and J 3 bases short, with 13 bases between. The length of the CDR3 is 15 residues. The germline CDR1 and CDR2 sequences are SGHVS and FNYEAQ. DNA for the CDR3: TGTGCCAGCAGCTTAGGTGGTCACGAGAACTACGAGCAGTACTTC. Amino acid sequence: CASSLGGHENYEQYF.

This clone was seen only once. The gene calls are TRBV6-1 and TRBJ2-3, with 14 bases lining up with TRBD2. With 8 bases clipped from V and 4 bases from J, the junction kept 2 bases outside the gene matches. Germline V gene lookup returns CDR1 MNHNS and CDR2 SASEGT. The CDR3 sequence is 14 residues long. The CDR3 loop is CASEGLAGADTQYF. CDR3 in DNA: TGTGCCAGCGAGGGACTAGCGGGAGCAGATACGCAGTATTTT.

The V and J genes are TRBV5-5 and TRBJ2-7; 9 bases agree with TRBD2. The V and J ends lost 3 bases and 1 base, in that order; junction bases with no gene match: 5. The CDR3 covers 15 residues. In germline, CDR1 is SGHKS, CDR2 YYEKEE (reference sequence). The CDR3 nucleotides are TGTGCCAGCAGCTCCGGGGCGGGAGGGTCCTACGAGCAGTACTTC. Amino acid sequence: CASSSGAGGSYEQYF.

The chain is built from TRBV30 and TRBJ1-1; D remains ambiguous. Germline lookup yields CDR1 GTSNPN and CDR2 SVGIG (reference sequence). V lost 5 bases and J 4 bases, leaving 8 bases between the germline ends. CDR3 length: 11 residues. Written as DNA, the CDR3 is TGTGCCTGGGCCGGACGCACTGAAGCTTTCTTT. This codes for CAWAGRTEAFF. The entire variable domain, with the rest obtained from reference TRBV30 and TRBJ1-1, is as follows: SQTIHQWPATLVQPVGSPLSLECTVEGTSNPNLYWYRQAAGRGLQLLFYSVGIGQISSEVPQNLSASRPQDRQFILSSKKLLLSDSGFYLCAWAGRTEAFFGQGTRLTVV.

This clone was detected only a few times. The V call is TRBV9, the J call TRBJ2-2; D uncertain. The V and J ends lost 4 bases and 4 bases respectively, with 5 bases between them. Germline V gene sequence: CDR1 SGDLS, CDR2 YYNGEE. This CDR3 is built from 12 residues. The DNA of the CDR3 is TGTGCCAGCAGCACCCGCACCGGGGAGCTGTTTTTT. Protein: CASSTRTGELFF.

The gene calls are TRBV5-4 and TRBJ2-7; D not resolved. CDR1 SGHNT and CDR2 YYREEE come from the germline V gene (reference sequence). V was trimmed by 2 bases and J by 2 bases, leaving 8 bases between them. The CDR3 runs to 13 residues. CDR3 sequence: CASSLASTYEQYF. The CDR3, as DNA: TGTGCCAGCAGCTTAGCCAGCACCTACGAGCAGTACTTC.

This chain uses TRBV6-5 with TRBJ2-1, with a tentative D call TRBD1 (6 bases). Trimming left V 7 bases short and J 9 bases short, with 13 bases between. The length of the CDR3 is 12 residues. Germline values: CDR1 MNHEY, CDR2 SVGAGI. The DNA of the CDR3 is TGTGCCAGCATATCCGCAGGGGCTGAGCAGTTCTTC. Its protein product is CASISAGAEQFF.

The J gene is TRBJ1-2, the V gene TRBV4-3; D call uncertain. V lost 1 base to trimming and J lost 2 bases, with 11 bases between them. Germline lookup yields CDR1 LGHNA and CDR2 YSLEER. This CDR3 is 15 amino acids long. The chain's CDR3 is CASSQGVTPNYGYTF. The CDR3 DNA reads TGCGCCAGCAGCCAAGGTGTGACACCGAACTATGGCTACACCTTC.

The chain joins TRBV5-6 to TRBJ1-1; the D gene is possibly TRBD1 (5 bases). The germline gives CDR1 SGHDT, CDR2 YYEEEE. This CDR3 has 15 residues. V was clipped by 1 base and J by 1 base, with 11 bases between them. This CDR3 is CASSLFTGGNTEAFF. The CDR3 DNA follows: TGTGCCAGCAGCTTGTTTACGGGGGGGAACACTGAAGCTTTCTTT.

CDR3 loop: CAWSAGYEQYF. CDR3 in DNA: TGTGCCTGGAGTGCGGGGTACGAGCAGTACTTC. J is TRBJ2-7 and V is TRBV30; tentatively, D is TRBD2 (5 bases). From germline, CDR1 is GTSNPN and CDR2 SVGIG (reference sequence). With 1 base removed from V and 4 bases from J, the gap between germline ends came to 5 bases. There are 11 residues in the CDR3.

The table lists this clone with a count of one. The chain carries TRBV19 and TRBJ1-1; D is possibly TRBD1 (5 bases). Trimming pared 5 bases from V and 4 bases from J, leaving 20 bases between. CDR1 and CDR2 from the germline V gene are LNHDA and SQIVND (reference sequence). The CDR3 consists of 16 residues. CDR3 DNA: TGTGCCAGTAGTCCCCCCGTAGGGGACTCCCCCACTGAAGCTTTCTTT. Translated: CASSPPVGDSPTEAFF.

V and J are TRBV9 and TRBJ1-5; TRBD1 might be the D (5 bases). Trimming took off 3 bases at V and 2 bases at J, with 9 bases between the two ends. The CDR3 consists of 14 residues. CDR1 SGDLS and CDR2 YYNGEE come from the germline V gene. The CDR3 sequence is CASSAGGGNQPQHF. DNA of the CDR3: TGTGCCAGCAGCGCTGGGGGGGGCAATCAGCCCCAGCATTTT.

The rearrangement uses TRBV7-9 and TRBJ2-1; D gene ambiguous. Germline values: CDR1 SEHNR, CDR2 FQNEAQ (reference sequence). V was cut by 1 base and J by 3 bases, with 10 bases left in between. The CDR3 has 15 amino acids. The CDR3 protein is CASSLVISGYNEQFF. CDR3 DNA sequence: TGTGCCAGCAGCTTAGTTATTTCGGGCTACAATGAGCAGTTCTTC.

V is TRBV27 and J is TRBJ2-1, with 7 bases aligning to TRBD2. The V segment lost 2 bases and the J segment 2 bases; nucleotides outside the gene matches: 9. Germline V gives CDR1 MNHEY, CDR2 SMNVEV (reference sequence). The CDR3 consists of 17 residues. The CDR3 sequence: CASSLVVSSGPYNEQFF. DNA for the CDR3: TGTGCCAGCAGTTTAGTGGTGTCTAGCGGTCCCTACAATGAGCAGTTCTTC.

The genes are TRBV30 and TRBJ1-1; D perhaps matches TRBD1 (6 bases). Germline CDR1 GTSNPN, CDR2 SVGIG (reference sequence). The CDR3 runs 13 residues. The V end was cut by 1 base, the J end by 11 bases, with 17 bases between. The chain's CDR3 is CAWSGRAGVPAFF. Here the CDR3 DNA reads TGTGCCTGGAGTGGCCGGGCAGGGGTACCTGCTTTCTTT.

J is TRBJ2-1 and V is TRBV30; D assignment may be TRBD1 or TRBD2 (6 bases each). Germline CDR1 reads GTSNPN; CDR2 reads SVGIG (reference sequence). Trimming took off 3 bases at V and 9 bases at J, with 18 bases between the two ends. The CDR3 has 14 residues. CDR3 nucleotides: TGTGCCTGGAGCCGACCCCTTTGGGGGGCTGAGCAGTTCTTC. Its translation: CAWSRPLWGAEQFF. The entire variable domain, with the rest obtained from reference TRBV30 and TRBJ2-1, is as follows: SQTIHQWPATLVQPVGSPLSLECTVEGTSNPNLYWYRQAAGRGLQLLFYSVGIGQISSEVPQNLSASRPQDRQFILSSKKLLLSDSGFYLCAWSRPLWGAEQFFGPGTRLTVL.

This clone occurred a few times. The V and J genes are TRBV5-5 and TRBJ1-4, with no clear D. Germline V gene lookup returns CDR1 SGHKS and CDR2 YYEKEE (reference sequence). Trimming shortened V by 2 bases and J by 5 bases, and 7 bases separated the two germline ends. The CDR3 has 13 residues. The CDR3 sequence is CASSLAQNEKLFF. The CDR3 DNA reads TGTGCCAGCAGCTTAGCCCAGAATGAAAAACTGTTTTTT.

The rearrangement uses TRBV7-9 and TRBJ2-7; 8 bases are a match to TRBD1. The length of the CDR3 is 16 residues. V lost 5 bases, J lost 2 bases, and 11 bases stayed unmatched. Germline CDR1 reads SEHNR; CDR2 reads FQNEAQ (reference sequence). This chain's CDR3 is CASSPNSGTGPYEQYF. DNA of the CDR3: TGTGCCAGCAGCCCCAACTCCGGGACAGGCCCCTACGAGCAGTACTTC.

V usage is TRBV18 and J usage is TRBJ2-7, with 8 bases matching TRBD1. Germline CDR1 KGHSH, CDR2 LQKENI. CDR3 size: 16 residues. The V segment lost 1 base and the J segment 3 bases; nucleotides outside the gene matches: 8. For the CDR3, the DNA is TGTGCCAGCTCACCACTTCTGGGACAGGATCTCTACGAGCAGTACTTC. This translates into CASSPLLGQDLYEQYF.

The chain has TRBV15 and TRBJ2-5; tentative D call: TRBD2 (6 bases). This CDR3 region has 16 residues. V gave up 0 bases and J gave up 6 bases, with 17 bases separating them. Germline V gene sequence: CDR1 LNHNV, CDR2 YYDKDF (reference sequence). DNA of the CDR3: TGTGCCACCAGCAGAGATCCGACCCTCGGAGGGAAGACCCAGTACTTC. It codes for CATSRDPTLGGKTQYF. The full variable domain, in which reference TRBV15 and TRBJ2-5 provide the parts outside the CDR3, is DAMVIQNPRYQVTQFGKPVTLSCSQTLNHNVMYWYQQKSSQAPKLLFHYYDKDFNNEADTPDNFQSRRPNTSFCFLDIRSPGLGDTAMYLCATSRDPTLGGKTQYFGPGTRLLVL.

V gene TRBV4-2 combines with J gene TRBJ1-1; TRBD1 might be the D (6 bases). Germline lookup yields CDR1 LGHNA and CDR2 YNFKEQ. Trimming removed 1 base at V and 3 bases at J, with 12 bases between. The CDR3 contains 15 residues. The CDR3 sequence: CASSQGMGAHTEAFF. As DNA, the CDR3 is TGTGCCAGCAGCCAAGGAATGGGGGCCCACACTGAAGCTTTCTTT.

The count of this clone is one. The chain couples TRBV2 to TRBJ1-2; unclear D gene. The length of the CDR3 is 14 residues. The germline V and J ends were trimmed by 0 bases and 4 bases, with 9 bases remaining between them. CDR1 SNHLY and CDR2 FYNNEI come from the germline V gene. DNA of the CDR3: TGTGCCAGCAGTGAAGCAGCGATGGGCTATGGCTACACCTTC. Protein product: CASSEAAMGYGYTF.

The chain combines TRBV5-4 with TRBJ2-2; TRBD2 might be the D (6 bases). Trimming took off 7 bases at V and 7 bases at J, with 20 bases between the two ends. The germline CDR1 and CDR2 sequences are SGHNT and YYREEE (reference sequence). The CDR3 has 15 amino acids. The CDR3 region is CASGGWASRSGELFF. CDR3 bases: TGTGCCAGCGGGGGGTGGGCATCGAGAAGCGGGGAGCTGTTTTTT.